A single T cell receptor beta chain is shown here with its context. Antigen unknown. The data are from a study of cytomegalovirus exposure and HLA in healthy donors. Study results and caveats: Rare TCR sequences dominated, though some public TCRs recurred in many donors.

Germline assignment: CDR1 MDHEN and CDR2 SYDVKM. V shed 5 bases, J shed 9 bases, and the junction held 13 bases outside the gene matches. The CDR3 spans 16 residues. Use of 60 Vbeta and 13 Jbeta primers characterized the PCR. The protocol was immunoSEQ multiplex PCR, while the TCRdb copy is restricted to in-frame clones and leaves out a portion. The sample includes approximately 150,000 clones, 73% seen only once; the top ten take around 5%. This chain links TRBV28 with TRBJ2-1; 10 bases are shared with TRBD2. The sample consisted of PBMCs. This sequence was found in a woman aged 18 to 35 in good health and CMV-seropositive. Here the CDR3 reads CASSPARAGGLSEQFF. The CDR3 DNA reads as TGTGCCAGCAGTCCCGCCAGAGCGGGGGGGCTGAGTGAGCAGTTCTTC.